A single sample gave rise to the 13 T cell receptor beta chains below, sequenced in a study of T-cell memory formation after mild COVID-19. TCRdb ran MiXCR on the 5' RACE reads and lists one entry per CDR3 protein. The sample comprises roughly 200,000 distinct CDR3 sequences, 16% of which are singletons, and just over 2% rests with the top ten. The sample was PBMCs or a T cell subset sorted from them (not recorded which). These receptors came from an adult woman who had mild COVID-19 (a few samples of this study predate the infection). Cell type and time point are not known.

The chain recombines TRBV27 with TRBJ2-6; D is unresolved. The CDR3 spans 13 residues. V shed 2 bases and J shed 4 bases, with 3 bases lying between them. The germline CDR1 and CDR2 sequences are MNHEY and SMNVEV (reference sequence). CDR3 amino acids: CASSLKGANVLTF. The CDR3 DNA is TGTGCCAGCAGTTTAAAAGGGGCCAACGTCCTGACTTTC.

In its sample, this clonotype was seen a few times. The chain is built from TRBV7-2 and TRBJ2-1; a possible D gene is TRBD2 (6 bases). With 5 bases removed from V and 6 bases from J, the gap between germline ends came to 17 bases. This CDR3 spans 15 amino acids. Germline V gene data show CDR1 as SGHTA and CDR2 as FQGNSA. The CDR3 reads CASSRDSGVGNEQFF. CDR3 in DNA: TGTGCCAGCAGCCGTGACTCGGGAGTGGGCAATGAGCAGTTCTTC.

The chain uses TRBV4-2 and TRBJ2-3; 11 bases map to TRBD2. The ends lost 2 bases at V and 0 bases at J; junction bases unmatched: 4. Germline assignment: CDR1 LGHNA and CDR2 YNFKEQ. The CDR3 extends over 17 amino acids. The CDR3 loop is CASSQRTSGLSTDTQYF. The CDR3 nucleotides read TGTGCCAGCAGCCAAAGGACTAGCGGGCTAAGCACAGATACGCAGTATTTT.

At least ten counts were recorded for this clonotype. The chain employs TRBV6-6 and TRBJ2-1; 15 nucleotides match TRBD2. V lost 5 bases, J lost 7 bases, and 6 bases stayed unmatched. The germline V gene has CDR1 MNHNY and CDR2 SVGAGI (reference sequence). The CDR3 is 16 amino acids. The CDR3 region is CASSPPGLAGGNEQFF. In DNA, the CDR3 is TGTGCCAGCAGTCCTCCGGGACTAGCGGGGGGAAATGAGCAGTTCTTC.

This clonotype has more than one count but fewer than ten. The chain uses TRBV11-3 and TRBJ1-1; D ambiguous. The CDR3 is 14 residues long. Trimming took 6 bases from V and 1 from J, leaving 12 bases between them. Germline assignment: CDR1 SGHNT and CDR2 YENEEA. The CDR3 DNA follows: TGTGCCAGCAGTTTCGACGGCGAGAACACTGAAGCTTTCTTT. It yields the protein CASSFDGENTEAFF.

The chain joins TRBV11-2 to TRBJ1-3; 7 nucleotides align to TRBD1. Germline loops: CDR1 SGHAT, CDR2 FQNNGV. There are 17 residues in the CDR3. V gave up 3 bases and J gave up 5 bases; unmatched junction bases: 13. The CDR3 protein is CASSFPLKTGNRNTIYF. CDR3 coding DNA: TGTGCCAGCAGCTTTCCCCTCAAGACAGGGAATCGAAACACCATATATTTT.

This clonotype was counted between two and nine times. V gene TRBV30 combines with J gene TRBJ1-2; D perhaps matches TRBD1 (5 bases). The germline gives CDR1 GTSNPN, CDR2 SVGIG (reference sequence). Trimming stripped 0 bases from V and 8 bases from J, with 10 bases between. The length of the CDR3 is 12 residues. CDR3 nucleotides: TGTGCCTGGAGTGTCCCGGGGCCGGGCTACACCTTC. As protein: CAWSVPGPGYTF.

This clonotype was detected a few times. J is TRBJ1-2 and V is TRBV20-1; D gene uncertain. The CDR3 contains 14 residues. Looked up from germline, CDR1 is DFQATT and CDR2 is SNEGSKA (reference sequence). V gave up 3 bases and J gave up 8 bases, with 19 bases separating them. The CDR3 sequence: CSASNPLKGRGYTF. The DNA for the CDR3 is TGCAGTGCTAGTAATCCTTTAAAGGGCAGGGGCTACACCTTC.

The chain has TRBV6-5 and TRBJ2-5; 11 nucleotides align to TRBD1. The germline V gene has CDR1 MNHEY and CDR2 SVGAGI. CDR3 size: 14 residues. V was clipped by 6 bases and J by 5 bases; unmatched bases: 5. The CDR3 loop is CASSPDRGRETQYF. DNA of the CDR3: TGTGCCAGCAGCCCGGACAGGGGGCGTGAGACCCAGTACTTC.

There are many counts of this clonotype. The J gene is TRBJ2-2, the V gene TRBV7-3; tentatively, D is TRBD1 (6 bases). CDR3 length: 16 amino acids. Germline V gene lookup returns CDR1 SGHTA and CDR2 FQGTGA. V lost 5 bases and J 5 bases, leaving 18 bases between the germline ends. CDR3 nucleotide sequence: TGTGCCAGCAGCCCCCGTCAAGGGGGTTTAACCGGGGAGCTGTTTTTT. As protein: CASSPRQGGLTGELFF.

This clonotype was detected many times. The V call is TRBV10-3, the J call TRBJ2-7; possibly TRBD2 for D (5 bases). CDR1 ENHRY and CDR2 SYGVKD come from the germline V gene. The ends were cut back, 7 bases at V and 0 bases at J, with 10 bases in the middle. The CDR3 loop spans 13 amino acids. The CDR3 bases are TGTGCCATCACTGACGGAGGCTCCTACGAGCAGTACTTC. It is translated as CAITDGGSYEQYF.

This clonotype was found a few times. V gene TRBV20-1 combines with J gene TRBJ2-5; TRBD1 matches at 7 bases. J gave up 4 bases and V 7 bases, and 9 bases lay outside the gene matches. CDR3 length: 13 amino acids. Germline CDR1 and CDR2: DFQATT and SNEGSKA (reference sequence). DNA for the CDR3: TGCAGTGAGGGGGCGCGGGTGGGAGAGACCCAGTACTTC. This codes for CSEGARVGETQYF.

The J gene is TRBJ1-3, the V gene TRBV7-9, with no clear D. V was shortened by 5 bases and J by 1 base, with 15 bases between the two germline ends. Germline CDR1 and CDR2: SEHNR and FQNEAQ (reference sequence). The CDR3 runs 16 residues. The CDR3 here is CASSRLRLESGNTIYF. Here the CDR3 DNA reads TGTGCCAGCAGCCGCCTCAGACTCGAGTCTGGAAACACCATATATTTT.